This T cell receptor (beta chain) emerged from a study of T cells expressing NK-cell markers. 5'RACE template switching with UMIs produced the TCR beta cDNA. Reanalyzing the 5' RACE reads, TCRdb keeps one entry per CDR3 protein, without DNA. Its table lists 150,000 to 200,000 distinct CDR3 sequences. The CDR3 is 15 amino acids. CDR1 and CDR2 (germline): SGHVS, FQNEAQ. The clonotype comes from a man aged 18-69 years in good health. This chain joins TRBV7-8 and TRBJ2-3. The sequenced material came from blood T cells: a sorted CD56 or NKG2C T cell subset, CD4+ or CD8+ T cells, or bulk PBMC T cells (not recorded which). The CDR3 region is CASSARAGTTDTQYF.